Each of the 18 T cell receptor beta chains below was sequenced from the same sample in a study of siplizumab effects on memory and regulatory T cells. Profiled with immunoSEQ multiplex PCR; TCRdb holds only in-frame clones, not every one. This sample has roughly 120,000 clones, with around 94% found just once. The sample was non-Treg CD4+ T cells sorted from blood. The receptor source for this set is a human donor in good health.

This chain uses TRBV28 with TRBJ1-5; D is ambiguous. This CDR3 comprises 12 residues. The V gene's germline CDR1 is MDHEN and CDR2 SYDVKM. V was trimmed by 4 bases and J by 8 bases, leaving 9 bases between them. DNA for the CDR3: TGTGCCAGCAGTTGGGAGGAGAAGCCCCAGCATTTT. It codes for CASSWEEKPQHF.

The table lists this clone with a few counts. This chain uses TRBV13 with TRBJ2-3; 9 positions agree with TRBD2. The CDR3 totals 15 residues. Trimming removed 5 bases from V and 1 base from J; junction bases left unmatched: 4. Germline CDR1 and CDR2: PRHDT and FYEKMQ (reference sequence). The CDR3 nucleotides are TGTGCCAGCAGCAGAGCTAGCGGGGGCACAGATACGCAGTATTTT. Translation: CASSRASGGTDTQYF.

This chain connects TRBV27 to TRBJ2-7; TRBD2 aligns across 15 bases. The length of the CDR3 is 18 residues. The junction had 13 bases not matched to a gene; V was cut back by 6 bases and J by 4 bases. Per germline, CDR1 MNHEY and CDR2 SMNVEV (reference sequence). The CDR3 sequence: CASRRTSGRAGVFYEQYF. CDR3 coding DNA: TGTGCCAGCAGGCGGACTAGCGGGAGGGCCGGGGTTTTTTACGAGCAGTACTTC.

The J gene is TRBJ2-7, the V gene TRBV11-2, with D hard to call. From germline, CDR1 is SGHAT and CDR2 FQNNGV. This CDR3 is built from 14 residues. V was clipped by 8 bases and J by 1 base, with 15 bases between them. The CDR3 is CASGEESESYEQYF. The CDR3 DNA is TGTGCCAGCGGAGAGGAGAGCGAATCCTACGAGCAGTACTTC.

The J gene is TRBJ2-7, the V gene TRBV6-6; TRBD2 might be the D (6 bases). Germline V gene data show CDR1 as MNHNY and CDR2 as SVGAGI (reference sequence). The CDR3 contains 16 residues. V lost 2 bases and J 0 bases, leaving 14 bases between the germline ends. The CDR3, as DNA: TGTGCCAGCAGTTACCTCCCTTCGCGGGGCTCCTACGAGCAGTACTTC. Its translation is CASSYLPSRGSYEQYF.

The rearrangement links TRBV4-1 to TRBJ2-7, with TRBD2 matching 8 bases. This CDR3 has 16 residues. J lost 0 bases, V lost 2 bases, and 6 bases had no gene match. CDR1 is MGHRA and CDR2 is YSYEKL in the germline V gene. The CDR3 region has the DNA TGCGCCAGCAGCCAACAGGGCGGGGGGCACTCCTACGAGCAGTACTTC. This sequence encodes CASSQQGGGHSYEQYF.

This chain joins TRBV7-2 and TRBJ1-2, with 11 bases identical to TRBD1. Germline CDR1 and CDR2: SGHTA and FQGNSA. Trimming cost V 5 bases and J 4 bases; bases outside gene matches: 6. The CDR3 totals 15 residues. The DNA for the CDR3 is TGTGCCAGCAGCAACCGGGACAGGGGGACCTATGGCTACACCTTC. Translation gives CASSNRDRGTYGYTF.

V and J are TRBV5-1 and TRBJ2-7; D ambiguous. This CDR3 is 14 amino acids long. CDR1 is SGHRS and CDR2 is YFSETQ in the germline V gene. Trimming removed 5 bases at V and 1 base at J, with 13 bases between. CDR3 region: CASSGRQLSYEQYF. The CDR3 coding sequence is TGCGCCAGCAGTGGCCGCCAATTATCCTACGAGCAGTACTTC.

The CDR3 region has the DNA TGTGCCAGCAGCCCGTACACAGAGGGCTACACCTTC. This encodes CASSPYTEGYTF. This rearrangement joins TRBV9 to TRBJ1-2; no clear D gene. This CDR3 is built from 12 residues. Germline V CDR1 and CDR2: SGDLS, YYNGEE. V shed 4 bases and J shed 8 bases, with 12 bases lying between them.

V and J are TRBV18 and TRBJ1-5, with 10 bases identical to TRBD1. Germline CDR1 is KGHSH and CDR2 is LQKENI. The CDR3 loop spans 15 amino acids. Trimming removed 3 bases from V and 6 bases from J; junction bases left unmatched: 5. Here the CDR3 DNA reads TGTGCCAGCTCACCGGTGGGACAGGGGAGTCAGCCCCAGCATTTT. Protein: CASSPVGQGSQPQHF. The whole variable domain, filled in from reference TRBV18 and TRBJ1-5, reads NAGVMQNPRHLVRRRGQEARLRCSPMKGHSHVYWYRQLPEEGLKFMVYLQKENIIDESGMPKERFSAEFPKEGPSILRIQQVVRGDSAAYFCASSPVGQGSQPQHFGDGTRLSIL.

This rearrangement joins TRBV12-5 to TRBJ2-3, with 7 positions matching TRBD2. Trimming at V came to 3 bases and at J to 5 bases, leaving 2 bases not matched to a gene. From germline, CDR1 is LGHNT and CDR2 FRNRAP. This CDR3 has 13 amino acids. Here the CDR3 DNA reads TGTGCTAGTGGTTTAGGGAGGGAAGATACGCAGTATTTT. Amino acid sequence: CASGLGREDTQYF.

This clone is a singleton in its sample. The chain combines TRBV19 with TRBJ2-2; the D gene is possibly TRBD2 (5 bases). CDR3 length: 15 amino acids. Germline CDR1 is LNHDA and CDR2 is SQIVND (reference sequence). The V end was cut by 3 bases, the J end by 2 bases, with 10 bases between. CDR3 sequence reads: CASSIRGGNTGELFF. The CDR3 DNA reads TGTGCCAGTAGTATTCGCGGAGGAAACACCGGGGAGCTGTTTTTT.

V and J are TRBV27 and TRBJ1-5, with D maybe TRBD1 (5 bases). V lost 4 bases to trimming and J lost 1 base, with 17 bases between them. CDR1 and CDR2 (germline): MNHEY, SMNVEV (reference sequence). This CDR3 spans 17 amino acids. CDR3 residues: CASSSAGIWRSNQPQHF. CDR3 sequence (DNA): TGTGCCAGCAGTTCGGCAGGGATATGGAGGAGCAATCAGCCCCAGCATTTT.

The rearrangement uses TRBV4-2 and TRBJ2-5, with D perhaps matching TRBD1 (6 bases). The CDR3 has 15 amino acids. With 0 bases removed from V and 0 bases from J, the gap between germline ends came to 8 bases. Germline CDR1 is LGHNA and CDR2 is YNFKEQ. As DNA, the CDR3 is TGTGCCAGCAGCCAAGATGGGGGCTACCAAGAGACCCAGTACTTC. This codes for CASSQDGGYQETQYF.

The chain links TRBV5-1 to TRBJ1-1; possibly TRBD1 for D (6 bases). Trimming took off 4 bases at V and 5 bases at J, with 15 bases between the two ends. This CDR3 has 14 amino acids. CDR1 and CDR2 (germline): SGHRS, YFSETQ. This chain's CDR3 is CASSKNWGATEAFF. The CDR3 DNA sequence: TGCGCCAGCAGCAAAAACTGGGGGGCGACTGAAGCTTTCTTT. The full variable domain, with the rest looked up from reference TRBV5-1 and TRBJ1-1, is KAGVTQTPRYLIKTRGQQVTLSCSPISGHRSVSWYQQTPGQGLQFLFEYFSETQRNKGNFPGRFSGRQFSNSRSEMNVSTLELGDSALYLCASSKNWGATEAFFGQGTRLTVV.

The chain has TRBV10-3 and TRBJ2-3; D is ambiguous. Deletions cut 0 bases from V and 7 bases from J, with 2 bases between. This CDR3 is built from 11 residues. Looked up from germline, CDR1 is ENHRY and CDR2 is SYGVKD. This CDR3 reads CAISESHTQYF. CDR3 bases: TGTGCCATCAGTGAGTCTCATACGCAGTATTTT.

This clone was seen once. The chain carries TRBV7-9 and TRBJ2-7; a possible D gene is TRBD1 (6 bases). Trimming took 8 bases from V and 1 from J, leaving 9 bases between them. In germline, CDR1 is SEHNR, CDR2 FQNEAQ (reference sequence). There are 12 residues in the CDR3. In DNA, the CDR3 is TGTGCCAGCCAGGACAGTTCCTACGAGCAGTACTTC. This gives the protein CASQDSSYEQYF.

CDR3 bases: TGTGAGGGACTAGGCACCGACAATGAGCAGTTCTTC. Protein product: CEGLGTDNEQFF. The rearrangement links TRBV21-1 to TRBJ2-1; the table's D call TRBD2 went unverified against the DNA. TRBV21-1 is listed as a pseudogene. The CDR3 has 12 residues.